The present T cell receptor (beta chain) was sequenced within a study of blood T cells in healthy people across ages. The V and J ends lost 2 bases and 8 bases respectively, with 19 bases between them. Germline lookup yields CDR1 MNHEY and CDR2 SVGAGI. The CDR3 is made up of 17 amino acids. Through a sample-barcoded 5' primer and a J-beta primer mix, a second PCR was run for roughly 7 to 11 cycles. TCRdb processed the 5' RACE reads anew with MiXCR; each CDR3 protein has one entry. The top ten hold over 20% of the sample, which has about a million distinct CDR3 sequences, roughly 51% seen once. In its sample, this clonotype was seen a few times.

This receptor was identified in a woman aged 60-75 years in good health. Material for sequencing was blood. V gene TRBV6-5 combines with J gene TRBJ1-6, with D perhaps TRBD1 (6 bases). Here the CDR3 reads CASSYQIRQDGDSPLHF. In nucleotides, the CDR3 is TGTGCCAGCAGTTACCAAATTCGACAGGATGGCGATTCACCCCTCCACTTT.